This T cell receptor (beta chain) was recorded in a study of cytomegalovirus exposure and HLA in healthy donors. In nominal health when sampled, donors likely had unrecorded immune exposures nonetheless. Study-level points and caveats: Later analysis identified 15,000 to 20,000 TCR beta sequences associated with HLA alleles, using a false discovery rate threshold of 0.05. Excluded were some V segments that proved indistinguishable, including TRBV6-2 and TRBV6-3. Later on, analysis showed that most CMV-associated TCR beta chains appeared to be HLA-restricted.

Both 60 Vbeta primers and 13 Jbeta primers went into the PCR. Libraries were prepared by immunoSEQ multiplex PCR; TCRdb keeps only in-frame clonotypes and omits some of them. This sample has over 65,000 clones, with 65% to 85% found just once. This CDR3 comprises 19 residues. V was pared by 3 bases and J by 10 bases, with 19 bases of the junction left unmatched. Germline-derived CDR1 and CDR2 are SGHNT and YENEEA. Points on this clone: The antigen is unknown.

The receptor's source is a man aged 50 to 60 in good health and CMV-seronegative. This chain connects TRBV11-3 to TRBJ1-6, with 9 bases identical to TRBD1. Source material: PBMCs. DNA of the CDR3: TGTGCCAGCAGCTTCAACCGGGACAGGGTTTTTATCGGAGAATCACCCCTCCACTTT. It is translated as CASSFNRDRVFIGESPLHF.